The present entry profiles one T cell receptor (beta chain) with its context. The sample is drawn from a study of T cell changes during pregnancy in multiple sclerosis. The CDR3 totals 15 residues. Per the germline V gene, CDR1 is MNHEY and CDR2 is SMNVEV (reference sequence). V gave up 2 bases and J gave up 4 bases, with 14 bases separating them. Sequencing used immunoSEQ multiplex PCR; TCRdb keeps in-frame clones, though not all of them. This table holds 35,000 to 55,000 clones, roughly 93% found once. The clonotype comes from a female donor with multiple sclerosis, enrolled in a pregnancy study. V is TRBV27 and J is TRBJ1-2; D not certain. Here the sequenced sample was CD8+ T cells from peripheral blood mononuclear cells, taken after pregnancy. The CDR3 loop reads CASSLGPGPAYGYTF. The CDR3 nucleotides read TGTGCCAGCAGTTTAGGGCCCGGCCCAGCCTATGGCTACACCTTC.